This entry is about one TCR beta chain. This entry belongs to a study of blood T cell repertoires in COVID-19. At the level of the study: Material from acute and convalescent COVID-19 was sourced from the United States, Italy and Spain. The cDNA or gDNA used as material had been derived from T cells, B-cell-depleted T cells, or PBMCs.

Original methodology: Counts of nucleated cells, estimated from reference gene primer amplification, were obtained. TCRdb's copy holds only in-frame clones and misses some; the assay was immunoSEQ multiplex PCR. The V and J calls and the clone size are those of that table, but D and trimming were determined from the DNA. The sample lists roughly 80,000 clones, around 77% occurring once. Sequenced material: peripheral blood. This TCR was sampled from a human donor in a cohort sampled during active COVID-19.

CDR3: CASSAEPNTEAFF. In DNA form, the CDR3 reads TGTGCCAGCAGTGCGGAGCCGAACACTGAAGCTTTCTTT. This chain links TRBV6-4 with TRBJ1-1; no clear D. V lost 4 bases, J lost 1 base, and 7 bases lay in between. The V gene's germline CDR1 is MRHNA and CDR2 SNTAGT. The CDR3 loop spans 13 amino acids.